The 27 T cell receptor beta chains listed next were all sequenced from one sample in a study of T cells after yellow fever vaccination. TCRdb ran MiXCR on the 5' RACE reads and lists one entry per CDR3 protein. The sample includes fewer than 650,000 distinct CDR3 sequences, 20% to 25% of them seen just once. Sequenced here: PBMCs, sampled around 3 weeks after the first yellow fever vaccination. All receptors derive from a man younger than 35 who received the YFV17D yellow fever vaccine.

The chain carries TRBV21-1 and TRBJ2-5; TRBD1, as called in the table, went unchecked against the DNA. TRBV21-1 has pseudogene status. The CDR3 contains 14 residues. The CDR3 protein is CASSSHREEETQYF. The CDR3 bases are TGTGCCAGCAGCTCCCACAGGGAAGAAGAGACCCAGTACTTC.

The chain combines TRBV4-3 with TRBJ2-1, with D tentatively TRBD1 or TRBD2 (5 bases each). The germline V and J ends were trimmed by 0 bases and 4 bases, with 10 bases remaining between them. This CDR3 has 15 residues. The V gene's germline CDR1 is LGHNA and CDR2 YSLEER. This CDR3 reads CASSQDWGGYNEQFF. CDR3 bases: TGCGCCAGCAGCCAAGATTGGGGCGGGTACAATGAGCAGTTCTTC.

This clonotype was seen a handful of times. The chain employs TRBV4-1 and TRBJ2-7; 9 bases line up with TRBD1. The CDR3 spans 15 residues. V shed 3 bases, J shed 6 bases, and the junction held 9 bases outside the gene matches. Germline CDR1 and CDR2: MGHRA and YSYEKL. The CDR3 DNA sequence: TGCGCCAGCAGCCACCCCACGGACAGGGGCCCCGAGCAGTACTTC. Amino acid sequence: CASSHPTDRGPEQYF.

This clonotype has just a few counts. The genes are TRBV6-2 or TRBV6-3 and TRBJ2-7; perhaps D is TRBD1 or TRBD2 (5 bases each). CDR1 and CDR2 from the germline V gene are MNHEY and SVGEGT. The CDR3 totals 13 residues. Trimming removed 2 bases at V and 6 bases at J, with 11 bases between. The CDR3 nucleotides read TGTGCCAGCAGTTACAACGGGGCTCGCGAGCAGTACTTC. This translates into CASSYNGAREQYF.

A few counts support this clonotype. The chain is built from TRBV12-3 or TRBV12-4 and TRBJ1-5, with D maybe TRBD1 (6 bases). The V and J ends lost 5 bases and 6 bases respectively, with 20 bases between them. The CDR3 totals 16 residues. In DNA form, the CDR3 reads TGTGCCAGCAGTCTCGGGGGCGGACAGAGGCTTCAGCCCCAGCATTTT. It translates to CASSLGGGQRLQPQHF.

A single count supports this clonotype. This rearrangement joins TRBV9 to TRBJ1-3, with TRBD1 as a possible D gene (6 bases). Germline CDR1 and CDR2: SGDLS and YYNGEE. This CDR3 spans 15 amino acids. With 1 base removed from V and 3 bases from J, the gap between germline ends came to 11 bases. The CDR3 is CASSVSGGNGNTIYF. CDR3 sequence (DNA): TGTGCCAGCAGCGTATCGGGGGGCAATGGAAACACCATATATTTT. The full variable domain, in which reference TRBV9 and TRBJ1-3 provide the parts outside the CDR3, is DSGVTQTPKHLITATGQRVTLRCSPRSGDLSVYWYQQSLDQGLQFLIQYYNGEERAKGNILERFSAQQFPDLHSELNLSSLELGDSALYFCASSVSGGNGNTIYFGEGSWLTVV.

J is TRBJ1-5 and V is TRBV21-1. TRBV21-1 is an annotated pseudogene. This CDR3 is 17 amino acids long. CDR3 loop: CASSKVGEGVSYQPQHF. DNA for the CDR3: TGTGCCAGCAGCAAAGTTGGAGAGGGAGTGTCCTATCAGCCCCAGCATTTT.

The chain joins TRBV9 to TRBJ2-3; D gene unclear. CDR1 is SGDLS, CDR2 YYNGEE, per germline. Trimming took 3 bases from V and 3 from J, leaving 5 bases between them. The CDR3 runs to 12 residues. CDR3 coding DNA: TGTGCCAGCAGCGCTGCGACAGATACGCAGTATTTT. This codes for CASSAATDTQYF. Full variable domain (remainder filled in from reference TRBV9 and TRBJ2-3): DSGVTQTPKHLITATGQRVTLRCSPRSGDLSVYWYQQSLDQGLQFLIQYYNGEERAKGNILERFSAQQFPDLHSELNLSSLELGDSALYFCASSAATDTQYFGPGTRLTVL.

In its sample, this clonotype was seen a few times. This chain links TRBV5-1 with TRBJ1-1; D is perhaps TRBD1 (5 bases). The germline CDR1 and CDR2 sequences are SGHRS and YFSETQ. Trimming cost V 3 bases and J 0 bases, with 15 bases left between them. The CDR3 runs 16 residues. In DNA form, the CDR3 reads TGCGCCAGCAGCTCTTCGACAGTTACGATGAACACTGAAGCTTTCTTT. Translation gives CASSSSTVTMNTEAFF.

The chain couples TRBV5-1 to TRBJ2-2; TRBD1 might be the D (6 bases). This CDR3 is built from 16 residues. Trimming took 4 bases from V and 6 from J, leaving 19 bases between them. Germline lookup yields CDR1 SGHRS and CDR2 YFSETQ. The CDR3 nucleotides are TGCGCCAGCAGCGAGGGACATGCGAGGGTATCCGGGGAGCTGTTTTTT. Its protein is CASSEGHARVSGELFF.

The chain links TRBV20-1 to TRBJ2-7; 8 bases are shared with TRBD2. The CDR3 consists of 13 residues. The V gene's germline CDR1 is DFQATT and CDR2 SNEGSKA (reference sequence). With 1 base clipped from V and 3 bases from J, the junction kept 2 bases outside the gene matches. The chain's CDR3 is CSARASGRYEQYV. The DNA for the CDR3 is TGCAGTGCTAGAGCTAGCGGGCGCTACGAGCAGTACGTC.

In this sample, this clonotype turned up a few times. The chain recombines TRBV5-1 with TRBJ1-3; TRBD1 matches at 8 bases. The germline V gene encodes CDR1 SGHRS and CDR2 YFSETQ. The CDR3 runs to 17 residues. J gave up 3 bases and V 2 bases, and 10 bases lay outside the gene matches. CDR3 protein: CASSFGATGASGNTIYF. The CDR3 coding sequence is TGCGCCAGCAGCTTTGGGGCGACAGGGGCAAGTGGAAACACCATATATTTT.

This clonotype turned up a few times. The CDR3 sequence: CASSHGKTGNTIYF. CDR3 sequence (DNA): TGTGCCAGCAGCCATGGGAAGACTGGAAACACCATATATTTT. The V call is TRBV7-9, the J call TRBJ1-3; D is unclear. This CDR3 contains 14 residues. V was shortened by 5 bases and J by 2 bases, with 10 bases between the two germline ends. Germline V gene sequence: CDR1 SEHNR, CDR2 FQNEAQ (reference sequence).

This clonotype has more than one count but fewer than ten. The chain carries TRBV7-2 and TRBJ2-1, with D tentatively TRBD2 (5 bases). The V gene's germline CDR1 is SGHTA and CDR2 FQGNSA. The CDR3 loop spans 15 amino acids. V was trimmed by 1 base and J by 3 bases, leaving 10 bases between them. Written as DNA, the CDR3 is TGTGCCAGCAGCTTAGATTCGGGGAACTACAATGAGCAGTTCTTC. Amino acid sequence: CASSLDSGNYNEQFF.

Only a few counts were recorded for this clonotype. The chain recombines TRBV4-1 with TRBJ1-1; D is possibly TRBD1 (6 bases). This CDR3 comprises 14 residues. V lost 7 bases and J lost 5, with 17 bases in between. CDR1 is MGHRA and CDR2 is YSYEKL in the germline V gene. This CDR3 is CASTGGGDRTEAFF. For the CDR3, the DNA is TGCGCCAGCACGGGGGGCGGGGATCGGACTGAAGCTTTCTTT.

The J gene is TRBJ2-3, the V gene TRBV2; TRBD1 aligns across 8 bases. J was trimmed by 5 bases and V by 5 bases; bases with no gene match: 6. The CDR3 sequence is 14 residues long. Germline V gene sequence: CDR1 SNHLY, CDR2 FYNNEI. The CDR3 DNA follows: TGTGCCAGCAGTAGACAGGGGTCGGGAGATACGCAGTATTTT. It specifies CASSRQGSGDTQYF.

This clonotype was found a few times. The chain recombines TRBV6-1 with TRBJ2-7; possibly TRBD1 for D (6 bases). The CDR3 is 17 residues long. The germline V gene encodes CDR1 MNHNS and CDR2 SASEGT. V gave up 8 bases and J gave up 3 bases, with 26 bases separating them. The CDR3 sequence: CASPRKRTTGKNYEQYF. The CDR3 nucleotides are TGTGCCAGCCCCCGCAAGCGGACGACAGGTAAAAACTACGAGCAGTACTTC.

This clonotype was detected many times. The chain recombines TRBV7-6 with TRBJ2-2, with D possibly matching TRBD1 (6 bases). Germline loops: CDR1 SGHVS, CDR2 FNYEAQ. V dropped 1 base and J dropped 4 bases, with 19 bases sitting between them. This CDR3 is built from 18 residues. The DNA of the CDR3 is TGTGCCAGCAGCTTAGGAACAGGGATTACGGCGAGCACCGGGGAGCTGTTTTTT. Protein sequence: CASSLGTGITASTGELFF.

The chain has TRBV4-1 and TRBJ1-4; D gene unclear. The V and J ends lost 4 bases and 8 bases respectively, with 8 bases between them. The length of the CDR3 is 12 residues. The germline V gene has CDR1 MGHRA and CDR2 YSYEKL. The CDR3 loop reads CASSPNGEKLFF. CDR3 DNA: TGCGCCAGCAGCCCCAACGGCGAAAAACTGTTTTTT.

This chain connects TRBV20-1 to TRBJ2-7, with D maybe TRBD2 (6 bases). V was clipped by 1 base and J by 6 bases, with 13 bases between them. Germline lookup yields CDR1 DFQATT and CDR2 SNEGSKA (reference sequence). The CDR3 has 13 amino acids. In nucleotides, the CDR3 is TGCAGTGCTAGAGTTTGGAGGGAAGGCGAGCAGTACTTC. Its protein product is CSARVWREGEQYF.

This clonotype was counted only a few times. The genes are TRBV12-3 or TRBV12-4 and TRBJ2-3; 12 bases match TRBD2. The junction had 8 bases not matched to a gene; V was cut back by 2 bases and J by 5 bases. The CDR3 has 17 amino acids. In nucleotides, the CDR3 is TGTGCCAGCAGTTTATTGGCTAGCGGGGGGGCCAGAGATACGCAGTATTTT. Translated: CASSLLASGGARDTQYF.

This rearrangement joins TRBV4-3 to TRBJ1-2, with D perhaps TRBD1 (6 bases). The CDR3 totals 14 residues. Germline V gene lookup returns CDR1 LGHNA and CDR2 YSLEER. Between the trimmed V and J ends, which lost 0 bases and 2 bases, there was a span of 7 bases. The CDR3 protein is CASSQDRGNYGYTF. The DNA for the CDR3 is TGCGCCAGCAGCCAAGATAGGGGGAACTATGGCTACACCTTC.

This clonotype showed up many times. V usage is TRBV15 and J usage is TRBJ2-2; D gene uncertain. V was trimmed by 6 bases and J by 1 base, leaving 0 bases between them. The germline CDR1 and CDR2 sequences are LNHNV and YYDKDF (reference sequence). CDR3 length: 11 amino acids. Written as DNA, the CDR3 is TGTGCCACCAGGAACACCGGGGAGCTGTTTTTT. Translation: CATRNTGELFF. Filled out from reference TRBV15 and TRBJ2-2, the complete variable domain reads DAMVIQNPRYQVTQFGKPVTLSCSQTLNHNVMYWYQQKSSQAPKLLFHYYDKDFNNEADTPDNFQSRRPNTSFCFLDIRSPGLGDTAMYLCATRNTGELFFGEGSRLTVL.

The chain carries TRBV5-1 and TRBJ2-1; 7 nucleotides line up with TRBD2. The CDR3 has 15 amino acids. Germline values: CDR1 SGHRS, CDR2 YFSETQ. V trimming: 4 bases; J trimming: 6 bases; junction bases outside the gene matches: 10. The DNA of the CDR3 is TGCGCCAGCAGCGTGCAGGTAGCGGGTGCCAATGAGCAGTTCTTC. Amino acids: CASSVQVAGANEQFF.

This clonotype was seen a handful of times. V is TRBV3-1 and J is TRBJ2-3; either TRBD1 or TRBD2 may fit D (5 bases each). With 3 bases removed from V and 7 bases from J, the gap between germline ends came to 29 bases. The germline gives CDR1 LGHDT, CDR2 YNNKEL (reference sequence). The CDR3 has 19 residues. The CDR3 here is CASSQGRFHRDQPYYTQYF. The CDR3 region has the DNA TGTGCCAGCAGCCAGGGGCGGTTCCACCGGGACCAACCGTACTATACGCAGTATTTT.

This clonotype has ten or more counts. The genes are TRBV5-1 and TRBJ2-7; TRBD2 agrees at 7 bases. V shed 0 bases and J 6 bases; nucleotides not matched to a gene: 3. This CDR3 spans 13 amino acids. Germline V gene data show CDR1 as SGHRS and CDR2 as YFSETQ. CDR3 DNA: TGCGCCAGCAGCTTGGGACTAGCCGTCGAGCAGTACTTC. It yields the protein CASSLGLAVEQYF.

The CDR3 is CASALGTSGGLQETQYF. In nucleotides, the CDR3 is TGCGCCAGCGCACTCGGGACTAGCGGGGGTTTGCAAGAGACCCAGTACTTC. The chain has TRBV5-1 and TRBJ2-5, with 14 bases fitting TRBD2. Germline loops: CDR1 SGHRS, CDR2 YFSETQ. The CDR3 contains 17 residues. V shed 7 bases, J shed 2 bases, and the junction held 10 bases outside the gene matches.